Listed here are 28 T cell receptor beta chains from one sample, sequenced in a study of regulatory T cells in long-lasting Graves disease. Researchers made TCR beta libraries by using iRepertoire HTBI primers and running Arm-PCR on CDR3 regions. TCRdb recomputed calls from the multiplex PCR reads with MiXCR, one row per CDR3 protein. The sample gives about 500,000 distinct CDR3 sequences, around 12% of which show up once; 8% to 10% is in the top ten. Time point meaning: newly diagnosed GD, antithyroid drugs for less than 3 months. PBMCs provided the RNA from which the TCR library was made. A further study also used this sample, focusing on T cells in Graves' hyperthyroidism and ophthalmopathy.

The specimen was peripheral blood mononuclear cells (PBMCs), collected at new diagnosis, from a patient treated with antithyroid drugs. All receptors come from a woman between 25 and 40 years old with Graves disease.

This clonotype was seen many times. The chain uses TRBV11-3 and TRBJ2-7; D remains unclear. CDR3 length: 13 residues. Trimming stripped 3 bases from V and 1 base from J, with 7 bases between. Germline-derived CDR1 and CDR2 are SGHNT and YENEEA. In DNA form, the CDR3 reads TGTGCCAGCAGCTTGGGGATGTCCTACGAGCAGTACTTC. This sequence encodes CASSLGMSYEQYF.

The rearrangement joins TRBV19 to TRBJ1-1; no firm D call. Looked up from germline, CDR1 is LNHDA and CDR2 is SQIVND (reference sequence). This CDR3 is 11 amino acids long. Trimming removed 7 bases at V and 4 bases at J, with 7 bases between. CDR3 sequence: CASKEGTEAFF. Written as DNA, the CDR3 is TGTGCCAGTAAGGAAGGCACTGAAGCTTTCTTT.

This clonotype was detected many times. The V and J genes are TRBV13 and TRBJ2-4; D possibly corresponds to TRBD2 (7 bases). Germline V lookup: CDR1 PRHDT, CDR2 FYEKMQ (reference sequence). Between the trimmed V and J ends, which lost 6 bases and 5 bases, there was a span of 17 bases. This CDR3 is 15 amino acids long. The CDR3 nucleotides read TGTGCCAGCAGTTGGGGGGGCCTTGGGGAAAACATTCAGTACTTC. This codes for CASSWGGLGENIQYF.

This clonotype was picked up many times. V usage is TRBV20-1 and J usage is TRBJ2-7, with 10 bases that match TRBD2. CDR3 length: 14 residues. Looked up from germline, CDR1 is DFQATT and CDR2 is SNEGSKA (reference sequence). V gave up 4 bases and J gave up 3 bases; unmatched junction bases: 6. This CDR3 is CSAKRGLADYEQYF. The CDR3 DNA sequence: TGCAGTGCTAAAAGAGGACTAGCGGACTACGAGCAGTACTTC.

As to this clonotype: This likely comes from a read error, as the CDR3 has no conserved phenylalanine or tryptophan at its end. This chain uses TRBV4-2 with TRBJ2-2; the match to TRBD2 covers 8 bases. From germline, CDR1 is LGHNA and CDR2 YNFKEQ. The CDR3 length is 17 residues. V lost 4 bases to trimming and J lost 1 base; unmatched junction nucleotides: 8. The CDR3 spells CASSRVAGLRNTGELFL. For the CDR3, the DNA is TGTGCCAGCAGCCGGGTAGCGGGATTAAGGAACACCGGGGAGCTGTTTTTG.

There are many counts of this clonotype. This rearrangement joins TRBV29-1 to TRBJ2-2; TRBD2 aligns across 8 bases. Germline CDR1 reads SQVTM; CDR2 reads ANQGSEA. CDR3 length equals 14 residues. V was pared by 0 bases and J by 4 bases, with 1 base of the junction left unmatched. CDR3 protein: CSVEEAGVTGELFF. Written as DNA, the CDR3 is TGCAGCGTTGAAGAAGCGGGAGTCACCGGGGAGCTGTTTTTT.

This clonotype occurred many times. The CDR3 DNA reads as TGTGCCAGCTCACGACTAGCGCCAAACAATGAGCAGTTCTTC. It encodes CASSRLAPNNEQFF. The chain carries TRBV18 and TRBJ2-1; the match to TRBD2 covers 8 bases. The V and J ends lost 4 bases and 5 bases, in that order; junction bases with no gene match: 4. CDR1 is KGHSH and CDR2 is LQKENI in the germline V gene. This CDR3 region has 14 residues.

Here the CDR3 DNA reads TGTGCCTGGAGTTCAGGCCGTGAGCAGTTCTTC. This encodes CAWSSGREQFF. V gene TRBV30 combines with J gene TRBJ2-1; D is uncertain. The CDR3 contains 11 residues. Per the germline V gene, CDR1 is GTSNPN and CDR2 is SVGIG (reference sequence). Trimming took 2 bases from V and 9 from J, leaving 8 bases between them.

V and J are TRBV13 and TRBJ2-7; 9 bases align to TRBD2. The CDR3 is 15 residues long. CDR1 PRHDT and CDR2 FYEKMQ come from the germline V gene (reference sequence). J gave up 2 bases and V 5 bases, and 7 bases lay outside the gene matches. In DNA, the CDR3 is TGTGCCAGCAGCCGAGGACTAGCGAACGCCTACGAGCAGTACTTC. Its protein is CASSRGLANAYEQYF.

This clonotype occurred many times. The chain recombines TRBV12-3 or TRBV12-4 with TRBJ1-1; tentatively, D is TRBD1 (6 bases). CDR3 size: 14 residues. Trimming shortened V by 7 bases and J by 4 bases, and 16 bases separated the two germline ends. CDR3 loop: CASTRGGGFTEAFF. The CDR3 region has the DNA TGTGCCAGCACCAGAGGGGGGGGATTCACTGAAGCTTTCTTT.

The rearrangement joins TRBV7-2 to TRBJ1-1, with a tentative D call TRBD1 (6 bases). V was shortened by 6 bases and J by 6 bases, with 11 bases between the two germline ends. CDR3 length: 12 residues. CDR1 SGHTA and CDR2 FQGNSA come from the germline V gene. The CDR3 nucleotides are TGTGCCAGCAGTCGGACAGCACCTGAAGCTTTCTTT. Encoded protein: CASSRTAPEAFF.

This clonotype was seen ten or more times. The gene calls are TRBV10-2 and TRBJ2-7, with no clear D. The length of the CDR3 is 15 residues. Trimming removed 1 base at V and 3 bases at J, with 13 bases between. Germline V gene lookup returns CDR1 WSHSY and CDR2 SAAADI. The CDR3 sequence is CASSEYRLRDYEQYF. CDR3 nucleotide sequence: TGCGCCAGCAGTGAGTACCGCCTAAGGGACTACGAGCAGTACTTC.

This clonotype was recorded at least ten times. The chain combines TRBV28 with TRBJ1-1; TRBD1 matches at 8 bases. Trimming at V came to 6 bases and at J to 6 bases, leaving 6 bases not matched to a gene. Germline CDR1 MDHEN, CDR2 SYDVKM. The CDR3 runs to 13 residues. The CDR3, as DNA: TGTGCCAGCAGAGGACAGGGACGGGCTGAAGCTTTCTTT. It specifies CASRGQGRAEAFF.

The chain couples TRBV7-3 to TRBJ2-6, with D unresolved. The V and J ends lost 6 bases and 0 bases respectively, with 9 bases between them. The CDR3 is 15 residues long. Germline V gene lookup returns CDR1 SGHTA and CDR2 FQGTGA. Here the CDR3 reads CASSKSSSGANVLTF. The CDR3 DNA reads TGTGCCAGCAGTAAAAGCAGCTCTGGGGCCAACGTCCTGACTTTC.

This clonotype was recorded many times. The CDR3 region has the DNA TGTGCCAGCAGTCCCCTCAGGACTAGCGGAAACACAGATACGCAGTATTTT. This codes for CASSPLRTSGNTDTQYF. This sequence joins TRBV12-3 or TRBV12-4 and TRBJ2-3; 10 positions agree with TRBD2. With V trimmed by 5 bases and J by 2 bases, 10 bases remained unmatched. The CDR3 has 17 amino acids.

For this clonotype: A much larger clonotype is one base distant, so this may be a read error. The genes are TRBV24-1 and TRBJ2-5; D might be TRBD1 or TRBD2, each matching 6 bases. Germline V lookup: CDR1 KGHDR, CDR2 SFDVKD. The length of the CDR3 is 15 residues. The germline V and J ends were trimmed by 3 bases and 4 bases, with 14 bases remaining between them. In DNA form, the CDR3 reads TGTGCCACCAGTGATCCTCGGGGGCCGGTAGAGACCCAGTACTTC. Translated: CATSDPRGPVETQYF.

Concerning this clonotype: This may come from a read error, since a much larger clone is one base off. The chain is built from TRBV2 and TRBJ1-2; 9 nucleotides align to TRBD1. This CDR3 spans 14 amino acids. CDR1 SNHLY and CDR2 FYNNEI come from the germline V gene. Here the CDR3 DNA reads TGTGTCAGCAACGGACAGGGGAGTCGCTATGGCTACACCTTC. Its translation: CVSNGQGSRYGYTF. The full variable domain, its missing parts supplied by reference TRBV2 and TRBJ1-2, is EPEVTQTPSHQVTQMGQEVILRCVPISNHLYFYWYRQILGQKVEFLVSFYNNEISEKSEIFDDQFSVERPDGSNFTLKIRSTKLEDSAMYFCVSNGQGSRYGYTFGSGTRLTVV.

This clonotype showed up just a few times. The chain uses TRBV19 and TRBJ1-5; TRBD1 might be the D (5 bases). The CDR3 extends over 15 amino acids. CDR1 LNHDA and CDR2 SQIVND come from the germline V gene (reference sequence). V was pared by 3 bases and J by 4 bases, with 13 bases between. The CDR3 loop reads CASSIRGILNQPQHF. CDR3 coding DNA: TGTGCCAGTAGTATTAGGGGAATCTTGAATCAGCCCCAGCATTTT.

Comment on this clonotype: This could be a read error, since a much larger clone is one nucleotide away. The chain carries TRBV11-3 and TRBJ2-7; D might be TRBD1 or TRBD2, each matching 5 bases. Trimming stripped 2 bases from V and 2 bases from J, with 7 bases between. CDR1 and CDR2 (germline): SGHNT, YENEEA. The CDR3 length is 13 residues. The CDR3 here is CASSLWGTYEQYF. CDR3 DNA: TGTGCCAGCAGCTTATGGGGGACCTACGAGCAGTACTTC.

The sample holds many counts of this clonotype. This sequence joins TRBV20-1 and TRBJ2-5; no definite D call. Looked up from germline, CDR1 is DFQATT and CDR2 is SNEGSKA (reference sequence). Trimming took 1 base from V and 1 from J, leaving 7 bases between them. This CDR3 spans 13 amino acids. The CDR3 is CSARAPIQETQYF. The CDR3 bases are TGCAGTGCTAGAGCGCCTATCCAAGAGACCCAGTACTTC.

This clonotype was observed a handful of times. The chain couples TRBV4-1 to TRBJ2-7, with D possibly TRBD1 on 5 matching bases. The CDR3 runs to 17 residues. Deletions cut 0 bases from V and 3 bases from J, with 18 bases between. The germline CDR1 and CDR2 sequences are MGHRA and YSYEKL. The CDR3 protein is CASSQDIGKGSFYEQYF. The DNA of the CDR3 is TGCGCCAGCAGCCAAGATATCGGCAAGGGGTCCTTCTACGAGCAGTACTTC.

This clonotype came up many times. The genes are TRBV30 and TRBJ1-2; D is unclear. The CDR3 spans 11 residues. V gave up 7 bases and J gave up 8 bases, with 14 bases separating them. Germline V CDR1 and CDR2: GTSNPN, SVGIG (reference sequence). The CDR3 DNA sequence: TGTGCCTTGCCCTGGACGGGAGGCTACACCTTC. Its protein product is CALPWTGGYTF.

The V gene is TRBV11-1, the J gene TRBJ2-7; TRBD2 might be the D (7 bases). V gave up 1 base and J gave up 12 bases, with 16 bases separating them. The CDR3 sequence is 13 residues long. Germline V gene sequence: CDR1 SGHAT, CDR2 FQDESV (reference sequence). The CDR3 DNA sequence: TGTGCCAGCAGCTTAGACAGGGAGCGGGATCGGTACTTC. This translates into CASSLDRERDRYF.

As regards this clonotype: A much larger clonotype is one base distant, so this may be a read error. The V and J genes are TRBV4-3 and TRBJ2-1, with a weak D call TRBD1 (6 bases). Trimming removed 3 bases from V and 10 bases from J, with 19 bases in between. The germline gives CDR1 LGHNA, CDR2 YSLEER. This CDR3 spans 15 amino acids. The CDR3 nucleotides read TGCGCCAGCAGCCACCGTACAGGGTGGGGGAACGAGCAGTTCTTC. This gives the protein CASSHRTGWGNEQFF.

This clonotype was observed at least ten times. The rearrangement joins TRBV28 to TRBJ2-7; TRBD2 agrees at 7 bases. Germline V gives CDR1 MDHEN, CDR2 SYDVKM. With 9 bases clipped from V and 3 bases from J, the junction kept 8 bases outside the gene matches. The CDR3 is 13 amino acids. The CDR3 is CASSPSGNYEQYF. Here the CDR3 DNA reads TGTGCCAGTTCCCCTAGCGGAAACTACGAGCAGTACTTC.

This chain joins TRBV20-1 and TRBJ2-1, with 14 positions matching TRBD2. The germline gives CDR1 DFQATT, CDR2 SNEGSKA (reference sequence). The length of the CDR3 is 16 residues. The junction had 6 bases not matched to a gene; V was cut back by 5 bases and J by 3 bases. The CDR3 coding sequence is TGCAGTGCTTTCAGACTAGCGGGAGGGGGCTACAATGAGCAGTTCTTC. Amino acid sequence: CSAFRLAGGGYNEQFF.

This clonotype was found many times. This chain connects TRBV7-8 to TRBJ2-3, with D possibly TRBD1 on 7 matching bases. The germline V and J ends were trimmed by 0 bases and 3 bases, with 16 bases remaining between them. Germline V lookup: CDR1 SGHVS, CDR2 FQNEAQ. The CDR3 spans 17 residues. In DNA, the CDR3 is TGTGCCAGCAGCTTAGCGGGGGGTGCAGGGGGAACAGATACGCAGTATTTT. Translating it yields CASSLAGGAGGTDTQYF.

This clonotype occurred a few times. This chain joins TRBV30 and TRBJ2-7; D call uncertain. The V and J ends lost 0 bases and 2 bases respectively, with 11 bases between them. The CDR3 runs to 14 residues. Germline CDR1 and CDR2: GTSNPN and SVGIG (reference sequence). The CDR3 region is CAWSVMGSTYEQYF. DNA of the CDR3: TGTGCCTGGAGTGTAATGGGCAGTACCTACGAGCAGTACTTC. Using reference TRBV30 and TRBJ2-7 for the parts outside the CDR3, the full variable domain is SQTIHQWPATLVQPVGSPLSLECTVEGTSNPNLYWYRQAAGRGLQLLFYSVGIGQISSEVPQNLSASRPQDRQFILSSKKLLLSDSGFYLCAWSVMGSTYEQYFGPGTRLTVT.